Listed below are T cell receptor beta chains from one sample, sequenced in a study of cytomegalovirus exposure and HLA in healthy donors. TCRdb's table, derived via immunoSEQ multiplex PCR, lists solely in-frame clones and lacks some. This table holds 220,000 or so clones, about 74% found once. The material sequenced was PBMCs. Every receptor here comes from a woman under 40 in good health and CMV-seronegative. Both conserved end residues are part of each CDR3. A D gene is named only where the DNA matches it firmly. Where a row states a size, it is once, few, many or the class of an expanded clone; other rows omit it.

V	D	J	size	DNA	CDR3
TRBV30	TRBD1	TRBJ1-2	NA	TGTGCCTGGAGTGTAGGACAGGGAGGGAGCTACACCTTT	CAWSVGQGGSYTF
TRBV11-2	TRBD1	TRBJ2-2	NA	TGTGCCAGCAGCTCCATGGACAGGGGGCGCCTTCCGGTCACCGGGGAGCTGTTTTTT	CASSSMDRGRLPVTGELFF
TRBV29-1	TRBD1	TRBJ2-7	NA	TGCAGCGTAAACAGGGGGCGGGCGTCCGAGCAGTACTTC	CSVNRGRASEQYF
TRBV18	NA	TRBJ2-7	NA	TGTGCCAGCTCACCCCTAAACGACCAGCGGTACGAGCAGTACTTC	CASSPLNDQRYEQYF
TRBV6-1	NA	TRBJ1-1	NA	TGTGCCAGCAGTGCCCCCTTTTATATCACTGAAGCTTTCTTT	CASSAPFYITEAFF
TRBV30	TRBD1	TRBJ1-1	NA	TGTGCCTGGAGTGTATCAGGGGGCCTAACTGAAGCTTTCTTT	CAWSVSGGLTEAFF
TRBV27	NA	TRBJ1-2	NA	TGTGCCAGCAGTCCCCACGGAGGGAACTATGGCTACACCTTC	CASSPHGGNYGYTF
TRBV23-1	NA	TRBJ1-1	NA	TGCGCCAGCAGTTGGGTGGTTGCGGGGGGGGTTCGGGCTGAAGCTTTCTTT	CASSWVVAGGVRAEAFF
TRBV7-8	NA	TRBJ1-2	NA	TGTGCCAGCAGCTTAAGCGGGCCCAGCATCTATGGCTACACCTTC	CASSLSGPSIYGYTF
TRBV6-6	NA	TRBJ2-7	few	TGTGCCACAGCCGGTGGGGGCCTTACCTCCTACGAGCAGTACTTC	CATAGGGLTSYEQYF
TRBV2	NA	TRBJ2-7	NA	TGTGCCAGCAGTCCCATGGGGGGATTGGTCCGGCGGGAAGAGTTCTACGAGCAGTACTTC	CASSPMGGLVRREEFYEQYF
TRBV7-9	NA	TRBJ2-4	NA	TGTGCCAGCAGCCCCCCCGAGATAGCCAAAAACATTCAGTACTTC	CASSPPEIAKNIQYF
TRBV19	NA	TRBJ1-3	NA	TGTGCCAGTAGTCAATATCTTGGGACACCTGGAAACACCATATATTTT	CASSQYLGTPGNTIYF
TRBV2	NA	TRBJ1-2	NA	TGTGCCAGCAGTGAAGCCCCGACCGGGGGGTTTGGCTACACCTTC	CASSEAPTGGFGYTF
TRBV11-2	NA	TRBJ2-3	once	TGTGCCAGCAGCTTTAGGGCAGGGACAGATACGCAGTATTTT	CASSFRAGTDTQYF
TRBV11-3	TRBD2	TRBJ2-3	NA	TGTGCCAGCAGCTTACTAGCGGGGGGGACCCCCGGTACGCAGTATTTT	CASSLLAGGTPGTQYF
TRBV30	NA	TRBJ2-5	NA	TGTGCCTGGAGACTGTACCAAGAGGCCCAGTACTTC	CAWRLYQEAQYF
TRBV7-8	TRBD2	TRBJ2-3	NA	TGTGCCAGCAGCTTCCTAGCGGGAGATGGGGATACGCAGTATTTT	CASSFLAGDGDTQYF
TRBV18	NA	TRBJ1-2	few	TGTGCCAGCTCACCAGAATGGCGAGGCTATGGCTACACCTTC	CASSPEWRGYGYTF
TRBV9	TRBD2	TRBJ2-5	few	TGTGCCAGCAGCGTTTCGACTAGCGGGGTGGAGACCCAGTACTTC	CASSVSTSGVETQYF
TRBV4-2	NA	TRBJ1-2	NA	TGTGCCAGCAGCCAAGGAGGTAACAGTCTAGCTTATGGCTACACCTTC	CASSQGGNSLAYGYTF
TRBV5-6	NA	TRBJ1-1	NA	TGTGCCAGCAGCTTACAGGGAGGGGTTACTGAAGCTTTCTTT	CASSLQGGVTEAFF
TRBV30	NA	TRBJ1-2	NA	TGTGCCTGGAGTGACACCTCACCCGCTAACTATGGCTACACCTTC	CAWSDTSPANYGYTF
TRBV9	NA	TRBJ1-2	NA	TGTGCCAGCAGCCCGACCGGGACAACCCCCGGCGCCTATGGCTACACCTTC	CASSPTGTTPGAYGYTF
TRBV30	NA	TRBJ2-5	NA	TGTGCCTGGACGGCGACTAGTCTCCAAGAGACCCAGTACTTC	CAWTATSLQETQYF
TRBV19	TRBD1	TRBJ1-1	NA	TGTGCCAGTAGTTCCAGACAGGGCGGGAACACTGAAGCTTTCTTT	CASSSRQGGNTEAFF
TRBV6-5	TRBD2	TRBJ2-1	NA	TGTGCCAGCAGGGGGTTAGCGGGAGCTGAGCAGTTCTTC	CASRGLAGAEQFF
TRBV19	TRBD2	TRBJ2-2	NA	TGTGCCAGTAGTTACCTCTGGACTAGCGGGTTCGGCGGGGAGCTGTTTTTT	CASSYLWTSGFGGELFF
TRBV11-1	NA	TRBJ1-1	NA	TGTGCCAGCAGCTTATTCCAGAACACTGAAGCTTTCTTT	CASSLFQNTEAFF
TRBV11-2	TRBD2	TRBJ2-1	NA	TGTGCCAGCAGATTAATAGCGGGGGGGCTGGACAATGAGCAGTTCTTC	CASRLIAGGLDNEQFF
TRBV10-3	NA	TRBJ2-3	few	TGTGCCATCAGTGAGTCGCCCGGGTCTGATACGCAGTATTTT	CAISESPGSDTQYF
TRBV5-6	TRBD1	TRBJ1-5	few	TGTGCCAGCAGCTGGGGGACAGGGGACAATCAGCCCCAGCATTTT	CASSWGTGDNQPQHF
TRBV2	TRBD1	TRBJ1-4	NA	TGTGCCAGCAGTGAGACCCGGGACAGGGCCTTTGCAACTAATGAAAAACTGTTTTTT	CASSETRDRAFATNEKLFF
TRBV4-1	TRBD2	TRBJ2-1	NA	TGCGCCAGCAGCCAAGTTACATCTAGCGGCCATGAGCAGTTCTTC	CASSQVTSSGHEQFF
TRBV7-8	TRBD1	TRBJ1-1	NA	TGTGCCAGCGTCCCGCCCGGGACAGGGGGGAGGAACACTGAAGCTTTCTTT	CASVPPGTGGRNTEAFF
TRBV5-5	NA	TRBJ2-7	NA	TGTGCCAGCAGGGGACTGGCTACCTACGAGCAGTACTTC	CASRGLATYEQYF
TRBV9	TRBD2	TRBJ2-5	NA	TGTGCCAGCAGCGTAGGGGTAGCGGGAGTTGGCGAGACCCAGTACTTC	CASSVGVAGVGETQYF
TRBV9	NA	TRBJ2-1	NA	TGTGCCAGCTCCTCAGGCGATTCCTACAATGAGCAGTTCTTC	CASSSGDSYNEQFF
TRBV11-2	NA	TRBJ2-3	NA	TGTGCCAGCAGACCAACAGGGAGAGGCACAGATACGCAGTATTTT	CASRPTGRGTDTQYF
TRBV4-1	TRBD2	TRBJ2-3	NA	TGCGCCAGCAGTTTTGTCCGCCTTTTCTCCGGGGGGGATACGCAGTATTTT	CASSFVRLFSGGDTQYF
TRBV27	TRBD1	TRBJ1-2	NA	TGTGCCAGCAGTTTAGCCACAGGGGACGGCTACACCTTC	CASSLATGDGYTF
TRBV5-1	NA	TRBJ1-4	NA	TGCGCCAGCAGACCCCAATACGTTCGGGAAAAACTGTTTTTT	CASRPQYVREKLFF
TRBV2	NA	TRBJ2-3	NA	TGTGCCAGCAGTGAGACTACCATTCTCGGCACAGATACGCAGTATTTT	CASSETTILGTDTQYF
TRBV7-2	TRBD2	TRBJ2-3	NA	TGTGCCAGCAGCTCGGGGGGTGCGGGTACGCAGTATTTT	CASSSGGAGTQYF
TRBV7-3	NA	TRBJ2-7	NA	TGTGCCAGCAGCTTACGTCCAGGTTCCTACGAGCAGTACTTC	CASSLRPGSYEQYF
TRBV19	TRBD1	TRBJ2-7	once	TGTGCCAGTAGCCGGTATTGGACAGGGGGCCAGGGTGAGCAGTACTTC	CASSRYWTGGQGEQYF
TRBV4-1	NA	TRBJ2-3	NA	TGCGCCAGCCGGGATTCGGTTGCAGATACGCAGTATTTT	CASRDSVADTQYF
TRBV7-8	TRBD1	TRBJ1-3	NA	TGTGCCAGCAGCTCCCGGGACAGAATAAACACCATATATTTT	CASSSRDRINTIYF